The 16 T cell receptor beta chains listed next were all sequenced from one sample in a study of T cells expressing NK-cell markers. Reanalyzing the 5' RACE reads, TCRdb keeps one entry per CDR3 protein, without DNA. The specimen's table records about 180,000 distinct CDR3 sequences. Input material: blood T cells: a sorted CD56 or NKG2C T cell subset, CD4+ or CD8+ T cells, or bulk PBMC T cells (not recorded which). The receptors were sampled from a woman between 18 and 70 years old in good health.

The chain has TRBV6-5 and TRBJ2-1; TCRdb's assignment of TRBD1 cannot be checked, as there is no DNA. The germline V gene has CDR1 MNHEY and CDR2 SVGAGI. CDR3 length: 15 amino acids. The CDR3 sequence: CASSYEQGSYNEQFF.

V gene TRBV18 combines with J gene TRBJ2-5; the D gene TCRdb calls, TRBD2, cannot be checked with no DNA. Germline V gene sequence: CDR1 KGHSH, CDR2 LQKENI. This CDR3 has 16 amino acids. The CDR3 sequence is CASSPTSGGYQETQYF.

The V and J genes are TRBV4-1 and TRBJ2-1. Germline loops: CDR1 MGHRA, CDR2 YSYEKL. This CDR3 has 16 amino acids. The CDR3: CASSQDVGGSYNEQFF.

The V call is TRBV11-2, the J call TRBJ1-6; TCRdb returns TRBD1, unconfirmable since there is no DNA. Germline V gene sequence: CDR1 SGHAT, CDR2 FQNNGV. CDR3 size: 14 residues. The CDR3 sequence is CASSFGTANSPLHF.

The chain couples TRBV19 to TRBJ2-1; TCRdb's D call of TRBD1 is untestable without DNA. CDR3 length: 16 residues. Germline values: CDR1 LNHDA, CDR2 SQIVND (reference sequence). CDR3 protein: CASSLTGDPSYNEQFF.

The chain joins TRBV5-1 to TRBJ2-3; there is no DNA to check the TCRdb D call of TRBD1. This CDR3 has 15 residues. CDR1 is SGHRS and CDR2 is YFSETQ in the germline V gene. CDR3 region: CASSLGHQGADTQYF. The full variable domain, with the rest looked up from reference TRBV5-1 and TRBJ2-3, is KAGVTQTPRYLIKTRGQQVTLSCSPISGHRSVSWYQQTPGQGLQFLFEYFSETQRNKGNFPGRFSGRQFSNSRSEMNVSTLELGDSALYLCASSLGHQGADTQYFGPGTRLTVL.

The V gene is TRBV6-6, the J gene TRBJ2-5; there is no DNA to check the TCRdb D call of TRBD1. The V gene's germline CDR1 is MNHNY and CDR2 SVGAGI (reference sequence). CDR3 length equals 13 residues. The CDR3 is CASSYGGGETQYF.

The CDR3 region is CAISSSGSGTGELFF. The chain carries TRBV10-3 and TRBJ2-2; the TRBD2 assignment by TCRdb is unverifiable without DNA. From germline, CDR1 is ENHRY and CDR2 SYGVKD. The CDR3 has 15 residues.

V is TRBV29-1 and J is TRBJ1-2. CDR1 and CDR2 from the germline V gene are SQVTM and ANQGSEA. This CDR3 is 12 amino acids long. The CDR3 loop is CSVADGDYGYTF.

The V gene is TRBV3-1, the J gene TRBJ1-6. Germline V lookup: CDR1 LGHDT, CDR2 YNNKEL (reference sequence). This CDR3 contains 11 residues. CDR3 loop: CASSQHSPLHF.

The CDR3 region is CASSLQPNTGELFF. The rearrangement uses TRBV6-2 or TRBV6-3 and TRBJ2-2. The CDR3 runs 14 residues. CDR1 MNHEY and CDR2 SVGEGT come from the germline V gene.

This chain connects TRBV12-3 or TRBV12-4 to TRBJ1-2. This CDR3 contains 12 residues. The CDR3 protein is CASSLGPAGYTF.

The rearrangement links TRBV7-6 to TRBJ2-2; TCRdb's D call, TRBD1, is unchecked because there is no DNA. Germline V gene data show CDR1 as SGHVS and CDR2 as FNYEAQ. The CDR3 consists of 12 residues. CDR3 amino acids: CASSGQGRELFF.

V usage is TRBV20-1 and J usage is TRBJ2-5; as DNA is missing, the TRBD2 call by TCRdb cannot be tested. CDR3 length: 16 amino acids. From germline, CDR1 is DFQATT and CDR2 SNEGSKA (reference sequence). This chain's CDR3 is CSARWIAGGLQETQYF.

V usage is TRBV2 and J usage is TRBJ2-7; TCRdb calls TRBD1, which cannot be checked without DNA. This CDR3 spans 15 amino acids. Germline lookup yields CDR1 SNHLY and CDR2 FYNNEI. CDR3 amino acids: CASRDLVGGPYEQYF.

The chain is built from TRBV10-3 and TRBJ2-5; TCRdb's D call of TRBD2 is untestable without DNA. The germline gives CDR1 ENHRY, CDR2 SYGVKD. The CDR3 totals 16 residues. The chain's CDR3 is CAIRGLAGGAQETQYF.